The 11 T cell receptor beta chains below all came from one sample that was sequenced in a study of T cell repertoires in cytomegalovirus infection. TCRdb ran MiXCR on the reads and lists one entry per CDR3 protein. The table includes 350,000 to 450,000 distinct CDR3 sequences, 15% to 20% detected once. Sequencing input: PBMCs. These receptors all come from a human donor in good health (CMV status not recorded). Some clones in this sample may be carry-over from other donors' samples.

This clonotype came up many times. This chain uses TRBV7-9 with TRBJ1-4; TRBD1 is a possible D gene (6 bases). Germline V gene lookup returns CDR1 SEHNR and CDR2 FQNEAQ (reference sequence). Trimming took 5 bases from V and 5 from J, leaving 12 bases between them. The CDR3 is 14 residues long. This CDR3 reads CASSPTGLNEKLFF. The CDR3 DNA follows: TGTGCCAGCAGCCCGACAGGTCTCAATGAAAAACTGTTTTTT.

The chain is built from TRBV12-3 or TRBV12-4 and TRBJ1-2; D ambiguous. This CDR3 is built from 13 residues. V was cut by 7 bases and J by 8 bases, with 17 bases left in between. The CDR3 protein is CASTPARLGGYTF. The CDR3 region has the DNA TGTGCCAGCACTCCCGCCCGGCTCGGGGGCTACACCTTC.

This clonotype was observed at least ten times. The chain carries TRBV19 and TRBJ2-6; a weak D match, TRBD1 (7 bases). In germline, CDR1 is LNHDA, CDR2 SQIVND (reference sequence). This CDR3 comprises 19 residues. The ends were cut back, 7 bases at V and 0 bases at J, with 22 bases in the middle. CDR3 nucleotides: TGTGCCAGTACCACGGGACAGAGGGGGGAAATCTCTGGGGCCAACGTCCTGACTTTC. It specifies CASTTGQRGEISGANVLTF.

This clonotype was detected only once. One end of the junction is discordant with germline, which a read error may explain. CDR3: CASSPDTRELFF. DNA of the CDR3: TGTGCCAGCAGTCCAGACACCAGGGAGCTGTTTTTT. The chain recombines TRBV6-2 or TRBV6-3 with TRBJ2-2; D ambiguous. Germline V gene sequence: CDR1 MNHEY, CDR2 SVGEGT. CDR3 length: 12 residues.

This clonotype was found a few times. This chain joins TRBV10-3 and TRBJ1-5, with TRBD1 matching 8 bases. CDR1 is ENHRY, CDR2 SYGVKD, per germline. The CDR3 extends over 14 amino acids. Trimming took 5 bases from V and 4 from J; bases not matched to a gene: 4. CDR3 DNA sequence: TGTGCCATCAGTACAGGGGGACGGAATCAGCCCCAGCATTTT. Protein product: CAISTGGRNQPQHF.

This clonotype came up a few times. The chain joins TRBV7-2 to TRBJ2-7; a possible D gene is TRBD1 (6 bases). This CDR3 comprises 14 residues. Germline values: CDR1 SGHTA, CDR2 FQGNSA. V lost 3 bases and J 6 bases, leaving 15 bases between the germline ends. CDR3 DNA sequence: TGTGCCAGCAGCTTGACAGGACCCAATAGCGAGCAGTACTTC. Protein product: CASSLTGPNSEQYF.

In DNA, the CDR3 is TGTGCCAGCAGCTTAGCCAGGGGGCTGAACACTGAAGCTTTCTTT. Protein: CASSLARGLNTEAFF. V usage is TRBV11-2 and J usage is TRBJ1-1; 8 nucleotides align to TRBD1. V trimming: 1 base; J trimming: 0 bases; junction bases outside the gene matches: 1. Germline V gene sequence: CDR1 SGHAT, CDR2 FQNNGV. CDR3 length: 15 amino acids.

This clonotype was seen only a few times. This rearrangement joins TRBV5-5 to TRBJ1-2, with no clear D. V was trimmed by 1 base and J by 3 bases, leaving 7 bases between them. The CDR3 extends over 13 amino acids. Germline-derived CDR1 and CDR2 are SGHKS and YYEKEE (reference sequence). For the CDR3, the DNA is TGTGCCAGCAGCTTGAGGAAAGACTATGGCTACACCTTC. Its translation: CASSLRKDYGYTF.

V gene TRBV12-3 or TRBV12-4 combines with J gene TRBJ1-4; 9 bases agree with TRBD1. This CDR3 region has 13 residues. V was clipped by 5 bases and J by 5 bases; unmatched bases: 0. CDR3 DNA sequence: TGTGCCAGCAGTGGGACAGGGAATGAAAAACTGTTTTTT. This codes for CASSGTGNEKLFF.

In this sample, this clonotype turned up many times. This chain links TRBV7-8 with TRBJ1-2; TRBD1 agrees at 7 bases. The ends lost 3 bases at V and 1 base at J; junction bases unmatched: 2. The CDR3 covers 14 residues. CDR1 SGHVS and CDR2 FQNEAQ come from the germline V gene. Written as DNA, the CDR3 is TGTGCCAGCAGCTTGGACAGGTTTAACTATGGCTACACCTTC. This gives the protein CASSLDRFNYGYTF.

This clonotype was observed a handful of times. The rearrangement joins TRBV4-2 to TRBJ2-3, with 9 bases fitting TRBD1. The CDR3 runs 14 residues. V was pared by 3 bases and J by 8 bases, with 6 bases of the junction left unmatched. CDR1 and CDR2 (germline): LGHNA, YNFKEQ. The CDR3 is CASSQDQTGGTQYF. The CDR3 DNA sequence: TGTGCCAGCAGCCAGGACCAGACAGGGGGTACGCAGTATTTT.